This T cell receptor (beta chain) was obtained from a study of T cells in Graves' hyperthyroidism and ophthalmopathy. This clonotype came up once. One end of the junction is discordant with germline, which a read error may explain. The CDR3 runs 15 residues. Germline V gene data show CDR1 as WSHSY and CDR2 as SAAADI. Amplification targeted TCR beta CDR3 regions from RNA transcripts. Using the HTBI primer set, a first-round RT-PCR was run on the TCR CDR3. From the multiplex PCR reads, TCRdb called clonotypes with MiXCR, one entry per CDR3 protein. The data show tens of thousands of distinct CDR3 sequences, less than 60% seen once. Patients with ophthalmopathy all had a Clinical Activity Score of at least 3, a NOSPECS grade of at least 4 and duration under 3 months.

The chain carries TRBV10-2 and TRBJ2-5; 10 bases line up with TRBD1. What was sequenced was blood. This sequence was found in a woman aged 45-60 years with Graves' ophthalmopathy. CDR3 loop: CASSAVGTGVETQYF. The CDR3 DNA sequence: TGTGCCAGCAGCGCCGTCGGGACAGGGGTCGAGACCCAGTACTTC.